These T cell receptor beta chains were read from a single sample in a study of T cell responses to AZD1222 COVID-19 vaccine. The protocol was immunoSEQ multiplex PCR, while the TCRdb copy is restricted to in-frame clones and leaves out a portion. The profile shows tens of thousands of clones, 75% to 90% of them singletons. The input for sequencing was peripheral blood, taken 28 days after the second AZD1222 dose. These receptors all stem from an adult who received the AZD1222 COVID-19 vaccine. The CDR3 runs from the conserved cysteine through the conserved F or W. A D gene is named only where the DNA matches it firmly. Size is stated for part of the rows, as once, few or many counts, or as a class when the clone is expanded.

TRBD1,15,TRBJ1-2,TRBV5-4,.,CASTRQGAGIYGYTF,TGTGCCAGCACCCGACAGGGGGCAGGTATCTATGGCTACACCTTC
TRBD1,19,TRBJ1-5,TRBV27,.,CASSLSGGQGYYSNQPQHF,TGTGCCAGCAGTTTATCCGGGGGACAGGGATATTATAGCAATCAGCCCCAGCATTTT
.,13,TRBJ1-3,TRBV20-1,once,CSASSSRRNTIYF,TGCAGTGCTAGTAGTTCTAGGCGAAACACCATATATTTT
.,16,TRBJ2-3,TRBV6-5,.,CASSYTQGGGTDTQYF,TGTGCCAGCAGTTACACCCAGGGAGGTGGCACAGATACGCAGTATTTT
.,14,TRBJ2-5,TRBV11-2,once,CASSLGHREQTQYF,TGTGCCAGCAGCTTAGGACACAGGGAGCAGACCCAGTACTTC
.,17,TRBJ2-1,TRBV10-3,.,CAISESTRRLSYNEQFF,TGTGCCATCAGTGAGTCGACAAGGCGGTTAAGCTACAATGAGCAGTTCTTC
.,13,TRBJ1-4,TRBV18,.,CASSPDGIEKLFF,TGTGCCAGCTCACCGGACGGGATAGAAAAACTGTTTTTT
.,19,TRBJ1-2,TRBV4-2,.,CASSQERGTAARANYGYTF,TGTGCCAGCAGCCAAGAGCGGGGTACCGCTGCTAGAGCTAACTATGGCTACACCTTC
.,13,TRBJ1-5,TRBV12-3/TRBV12-4,few,CASTGQNNQPQHF,TGTGCCAGCACCGGACAGAACAATCAGCCCCAGCATTTT
.,13,TRBJ1-1,TRBV15,.,CATSLNVGRRAFF,TGTGCCACCAGCCTCAACGTGGGGCGTAGAGCTTTCTTT
.,15,TRBJ1-4,TRBV23-1,.,CASSQSRSRDEKLFF,TGCGCCAGCAGTCAATCGCGCTCGAGGGATGAAAAACTGTTTTTT
.,12,TRBJ2-1,TRBV30,.,CAWSVLRVEQFF,TGTGCCTGGAGTGTACTGAGAGTAGAGCAGTTCTTC
TRBD1,17,TRBJ2-3,TRBV2,.,CASFRSTRGRATDTQYF,TGTGCCAGCTTCCGATCTACAAGGGGGCGCGCCACAGATACGCAGTATTTT
.,14,TRBJ1-1,TRBV5-1,.,CASSNPTGYTEAFF,TGCGCCAGCAGCAATCCTACAGGGTACACTGAAGCTTTCTTT
TRBD2,14,TRBJ2-1,TRBV29-1,.,CSVETTSGIDEQFF,TGCAGCGTTGAAACGACTAGCGGGATCGATGAGCAGTTCTTC
TRBD2,14,TRBJ2-1,TRBV7-9,.,CASRERDYHNEQFF,TGTGCCAGCAGGGAAAGGGACTACCACAATGAGCAGTTCTTC
TRBD1,15,TRBJ1-2,TRBV5-4,.,CASSLAGTGPNGYTF,TGTGCCAGCAGCTTGGCTGGGACAGGACCCAATGGCTACACCTTC
.,13,TRBJ1-1,TRBV19,.,CASTDSLGTEAFF,TGTGCCAGTACCGACAGCCTGGGCACTGAAGCTTTCTTT
TRBD1,16,TRBJ2-2,TRBV28,.,CASSSPTGEGTGELFF,TGTGCCAGCAGTTCGCCGACAGGGGAAGGCACCGGGGAGCTGTTTTTT
TRBD2,21,TRBJ2-3,TRBV4-2,.,CASSQDPGGLADPPSTDTQYF,TGTGCCAGCAGCCAAGATCCAGGGGGACTAGCGGACCCGCCTAGCACAGATACGCAGTATTTT
.,13,TRBJ1-1,TRBV4-3,once,CASSQDTNTEAFF,TGCGCCAGCAGCCAAGACACGAACACTGAAGCTTTCTTT
TRBD1,14,TRBJ2-7,TRBV5-6,.,CASSSDRGQYEQYF,TGTGCCAGCAGCTCCGACAGGGGGCAGTACGAGCAGTACTTC
.,17,TRBJ2-2,TRBV21-1,.,CASSKEGWGTNTGELFF,TGTGCCAGCAGCAAAGAGGGGTGGGGAACGAACACCGGGGAGCTGTTTTTT
.,17,TRBJ1-3,TRBV30,.,CAWSVRAGPISGNTIYF,TGTGCCTGGAGTGTACGGGCAGGCCCAATCTCTGGAAACACCATATATTTT
TRBD1,14,TRBJ1-3,TRBV18,.,CASRAGGLGNTIYF,TGTGCCAGCCGGGCAGGGGGCCTGGGAAACACCATATATTTT
.,13,TRBJ1-4,TRBV27,.,CASSLSPNEKLFF,TGTGCCAGCAGTCTCTCCCCTAATGAAAAACTGTTTTTT
.,14,TRBJ1-6,TRBV2,.,CASSESRNNSPLHF,TGTGCCAGCAGTGAAAGTCGAAATAATTCACCCCTCCACTTT
TRBD1,15,TRBJ2-7,TRBV3-1/TRBV3-2,once,CASSPGTGVTYEQYF,TGTGCCAGCAGCCCTGGGACAGGAGTAACCTACGAGCAGTACTTC
TRBD1,13,TRBJ1-2,TRBV19,.,CASSRGQGPGYTF,TGTGCCAGTAGCAGAGGACAGGGCCCAGGCTACACCTTC
TRBD1,15,TRBJ1-3,TRBV29-1,once,CSVVGGANPGNTIYF,TGCAGCGTCGTAGGGGGCGCGAACCCTGGAAACACCATATATTTT